The rows below give T cell receptor beta chains drawn from one sample of a study of CD8+CD57+ T cells in acquired aplastic anemia. TCRdb fed the reads into MiXCR, producing one record per CDR3 protein. The table shows about 40,000 distinct CDR3 sequences, with 60% to 80% occurring only once. Material for sequencing was sorted CD4+, CD8+, or CD8+CD57+ T cells (not recorded which) from PBMCs. The receptors were gathered from a human donor with aplastic anemia. CDR3s include the opening cysteine and the closing phenylalanine or tryptophan. The D gene is left open where the match is weak. Only some rows state a clone size, as once, few, many or a class for expanded clones.

v_call	j_call	d_call	clone_size	cdr3_nt	cdr3_aa
TRBV10-3	TRBJ1-1	TRBD1	.	TGTGCCATCAGTGAGTCGGACAGGGCGAACACTGAAGCTTTCTTT	CAISESDRANTEAFF
TRBV2	TRBJ2-7	.	.	TGTGCCAGCTGGACACCGACGGGGGATATCTACGAGCAGTACTTC	CASWTPTGDIYEQYF
TRBV5-5	TRBJ2-3	.	.	TGTGCCAGCAGCTTAACGAAGGGCGCGGATACGCAGTATTTT	CASSLTKGADTQYF
TRBV12-3/TRBV12-4	TRBJ1-2	.	.	TGTGCCAGCAGTGAATCTAACTATGGCTACACCTTC	CASSESNYGYTF
TRBV7-6	TRBJ2-7	TRBD2	.	TGTGCCAGCTCGGGGGGGCAACACGAGCAGTACTTC	CASSGGQHEQYF
TRBV9	TRBJ2-2	.	few	TGTGCCAACAGCCCCCGAGGGTACCAGACCGGGGAGCTGTTTTTT	CANSPRGYQTGELFF
TRBV7-8	TRBJ1-2	TRBD1	many	TGTGCCAGCAGCTTAGGGACAGGGGGCTCCTATGGCTACACCTTC	CASSLGTGGSYGYTF
TRBV11-1	TRBJ2-7	.	.	TGTGCCAGCAGCTGGAACCTCTACGAGCAGTACTTC	CASSWNLYEQYF
TRBV2	TRBJ1-6	.	.	TGTGCCAGCACCCGAGGGGGTTTGAATAATCCACCCCCCCACTTT	CASTRGGLNNPPPHF
TRBV14	TRBJ2-5	.	.	TGTGCCAGCAGCCAAGATTCGTGGACCCAGTACTTC	CASSQDSWTQYF
TRBV7-2	TRBJ2-5	TRBD2	.	TGTGCCAGCAGCCCTGGGGGGGCCCAGTACTTC	CASSPGGAQYF
TRBV2	TRBJ1-1	.	many	TGTGCCAGCAGTGAGGATCAGGGTTCGAACACTGAAGCTTTCTTT	CASSEDQGSNTEAFF
TRBV9	TRBJ2-1	TRBD1	.	TGTGCCAGCAGCTCTCAGGGGGTTACTTACAATGAGCAGTTCTTC	CASSSQGVTYNEQFF
TRBV7-7	TRBJ2-5	.	.	TGTGCCAGCAGCTTATCGGCAAAAGCGATGGAGACCCAGTACTTC	CASSLSAKAMETQYF
TRBV29-1	TRBJ1-1	.	.	TGCAGCGTGATGGCCCCAGGGGCTGTCTCGGCTTTCTTT	CSVMAPGAVSAFF
TRBV29-1	TRBJ2-5	.	.	TGCAGCGTTAGAGGGGGGGCCGCCCAAGAGACCCAGTACTTC	CSVRGGAAQETQYF
TRBV2	TRBJ2-1	.	.	TGTGCCAGCAGTCCGACGTCGTTCTACAATGAGCAGTTCTTC	CASSPTSFYNEQFF
TRBV7-8	TRBJ2-7	TRBD1	.	TGTGCCAGCAGCACCGCGACAGGGCGCCATAACTCGTACGAGCAGTACTTC	CASSTATGRHNSYEQYF
TRBV10-3	TRBJ2-2	.	.	TGTGCCATCACCACAGGACGGGGAGGCACCGGGGAGCTGTTTTTT	CAITTGRGGTGELFF
TRBV5-5	TRBJ1-1	TRBD1	few	TGTGCCAGCAGCTGGGACAGTAACACTGAAGCTTTCTTT	CASSWDSNTEAFF
TRBV28	TRBJ2-3	TRBD2	many	TGTGCCAGCAGTACCGGGACTAGCTGGTCAGATACGCAGTATTTT	CASSTGTSWSDTQYF
TRBV9	TRBJ2-1	TRBD2	.	TGTGCCAGCAGCGTACTAGCGGGGGGATACAATGAGCAGTTCTTC	CASSVLAGGYNEQFF
TRBV12-3/TRBV12-4	TRBJ1-5	TRBD1	.	TGTGCCAGCAGGACAGGGGAGCAGCCCCAGCATTTT	CASRTGEQPQHF
TRBV10-2	TRBJ2-1	TRBD2	.	TGCGCCAGCAGTGAGGCTAGCGGGGGCCCGTTCGATGAGCAGTTCTTC	CASSEASGGPFDEQFF
TRBV7-8	TRBJ2-7	TRBD2	.	TGTGCCAGCAGCTCCGACCGACTAGCGGGATCCTACGAGCAGTACTTC	CASSSDRLAGSYEQYF
TRBV15	TRBJ1-4	TRBD1	.	TGTGCCACCAGCTTAACAGGGGATGAAAAACTGTTTTTT	CATSLTGDEKLFF